Presented here are 5 T cell receptor beta chains from one specimen sequenced in a study of control samples from healthy donors and cancer patients. Profiling relied on immunoSEQ multiplex PCR, and the TCRdb table lists in-frame clones only, not all of them. The sample consists of about 100,000 clones, roughly 87% of them appearing once. Sequencing was carried out using blood. Receptors originate from a woman aged 45-60 years in good health.

V gene TRBV4-2 combines with J gene TRBJ2-5; TRBD2 agrees at 8 bases. CDR1 is LGHNA, CDR2 YNFKEQ, per germline. This CDR3 region has 14 residues. V shed 2 bases and J 9 bases; nucleotides not matched to a gene: 8. The CDR3 is CASSQTGTSEAQYF. The CDR3 nucleotides read TGTGCCAGCAGCCAAACCGGGACTAGTGAGGCCCAGTACTTC.

The chain combines TRBV7-2 with TRBJ1-1; the D is unclear. The CDR3 spans 13 residues. Germline-derived CDR1 and CDR2 are SGHTA and FQGNSA. Trimming left V 2 bases short and J 4 bases short, with 8 bases between. The CDR3 nucleotides are TGTGCCAGCAGCTTAAGGGAACTCACTGAAGCTTTCTTT. It specifies CASSLRELTEAFF. The full variable domain, its missing parts supplied by reference TRBV7-2 and TRBJ1-1, is GAGVSQSPSNKVTEKGKDVELRCDPISGHTALYWYRQSLGQGLEFLIYFQGNSAPDKSGLPSDRFSAERTGGSVSTLTIQRTQQEDSAVYLCASSLRELTEAFFGQGTRLTVV.

The chain combines TRBV5-1 with TRBJ1-6; no clear D. Trimming took 1 base from V and 9 from J, leaving 23 bases between them. The CDR3 is 18 amino acids. CDR1 and CDR2 (germline): SGHRS, YFSETQ. The CDR3 region has the DNA TGCGCCAGCAGCTTGAGGATAACCGGGGAATCGGGAGGTTCACCCCTCCACTTT. This codes for CASSLRITGESGGSPLHF.

The rearrangement joins TRBV19 to TRBJ1-6; 8 positions agree with TRBD1. J was trimmed by 14 bases and V by 6 bases; bases with no gene match: 12. Germline V gives CDR1 LNHDA, CDR2 SQIVND (reference sequence). The CDR3 runs 14 residues. CDR3 in DNA: TGTGCCAGTAGCCCGGGACAGGAGGTTCCAGCCCTCCACTTT. This codes for CASSPGQEVPALHF.

This chain joins TRBV9 and TRBJ2-1, with 8 bases matching TRBD2. CDR1 is SGDLS and CDR2 is YYNGEE in the germline V gene. V trimming: 3 bases; J trimming: 5 bases; junction bases outside the gene matches: 10. This CDR3 is 16 amino acids long. The DNA of the CDR3 is TGTGCCAGCAGCGCCGAGCGGGGGAGTAGGGACAATGAGCAGTTCTTC. Amino acid sequence: CASSAERGSRDNEQFF.